This T cell receptor beta chain comes out of a study of blood T cell repertoires in COVID-19. Overall study context: Acute and convalescent COVID-19 samples came from the United States, Italy and Spain.

Germline V gene lookup returns CDR1 KGHSH and CDR2 LQKENI. V was pared by 1 base and J by 1 base, with 6 bases of the junction left unmatched. There are 17 residues in the CDR3. Assignment of participants to cohorts was predicated upon participant-reported clinical history. During the 2 weeks before they entered the study, exposed participants had met someone with a PCR-confirmed or clinician-diagnosed COVID-19 case. In the authors' methods: Reference gene primer amplification gave estimated nucleated cell counts. Here immunoSEQ multiplex PCR was the method, and the copy in TCRdb shows in-frame clones only, minus some. The DNA gave D and trimming, while V, J and clone size come from that table. Seen here are about 280,000 clones, roughly 85% observed once, and the top ten hold over 4%.

The sequence was obtained from a middle-aged man who had been exposed to COVID-19. The sample taken for sequencing was PBMCs or T cells enriched from blood (not recorded which). The chain combines TRBV18 with TRBJ2-1; TRBD2 matches 8 bases. CDR3 region: CASSPRTAGASYNEQFF. CDR3 nucleotide sequence: TGTGCCAGCTCACCACGGACAGCGGGAGCTTCCTACAATGAGCAGTTCTTC.